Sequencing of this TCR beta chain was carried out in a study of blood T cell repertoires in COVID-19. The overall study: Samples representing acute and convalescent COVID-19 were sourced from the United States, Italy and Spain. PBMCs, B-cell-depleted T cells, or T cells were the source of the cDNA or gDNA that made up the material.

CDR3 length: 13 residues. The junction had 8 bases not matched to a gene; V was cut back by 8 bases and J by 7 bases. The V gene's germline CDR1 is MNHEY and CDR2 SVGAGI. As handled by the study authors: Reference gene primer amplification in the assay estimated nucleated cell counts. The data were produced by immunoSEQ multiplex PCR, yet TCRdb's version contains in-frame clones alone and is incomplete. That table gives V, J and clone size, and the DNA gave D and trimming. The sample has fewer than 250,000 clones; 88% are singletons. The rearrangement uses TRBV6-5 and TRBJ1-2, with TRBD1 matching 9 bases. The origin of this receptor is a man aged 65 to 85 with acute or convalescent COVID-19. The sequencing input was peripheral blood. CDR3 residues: CASHRDRAGGYTF. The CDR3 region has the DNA TGTGCCAGCCACCGGGACAGGGCAGGTGGCTACACCTTC.